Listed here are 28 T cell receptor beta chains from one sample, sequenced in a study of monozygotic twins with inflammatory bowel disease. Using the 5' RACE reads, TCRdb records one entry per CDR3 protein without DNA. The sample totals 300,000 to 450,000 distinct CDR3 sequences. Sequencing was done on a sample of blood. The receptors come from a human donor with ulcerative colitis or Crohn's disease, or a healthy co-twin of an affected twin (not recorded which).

CDR3: CSAQFLAGTDTQYF. V is TRBV20-1 and J is TRBJ2-3. This CDR3 region has 14 residues. Germline CDR1 and CDR2: DFQATT and SNEGSKA (reference sequence).

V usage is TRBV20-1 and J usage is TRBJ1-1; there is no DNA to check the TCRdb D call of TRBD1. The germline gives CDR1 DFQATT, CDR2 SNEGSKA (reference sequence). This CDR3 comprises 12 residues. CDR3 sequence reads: CSASEIQEEAFF.

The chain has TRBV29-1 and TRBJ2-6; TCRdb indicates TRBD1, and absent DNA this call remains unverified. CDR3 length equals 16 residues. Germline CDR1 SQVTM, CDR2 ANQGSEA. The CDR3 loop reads CSVAGQGDSGANVLTF.

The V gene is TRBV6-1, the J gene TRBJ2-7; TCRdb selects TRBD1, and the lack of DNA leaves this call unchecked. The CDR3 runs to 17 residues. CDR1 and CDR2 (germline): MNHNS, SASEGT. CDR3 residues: CASRRPGTGALSYEQYF.

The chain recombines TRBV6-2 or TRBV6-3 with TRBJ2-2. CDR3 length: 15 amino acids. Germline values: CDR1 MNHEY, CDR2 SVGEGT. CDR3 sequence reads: CASSYSGRGSGELFF.

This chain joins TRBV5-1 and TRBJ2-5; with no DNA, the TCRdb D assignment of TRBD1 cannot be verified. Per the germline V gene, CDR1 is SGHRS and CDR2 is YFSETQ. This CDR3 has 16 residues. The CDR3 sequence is CASSLAPGTAQETQYF. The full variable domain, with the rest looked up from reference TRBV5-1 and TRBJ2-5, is KAGVTQTPRYLIKTRGQQVTLSCSPISGHRSVSWYQQTPGQGLQFLFEYFSETQRNKGNFPGRFSGRQFSNSRSEMNVSTLELGDSALYLCASSLAPGTAQETQYFGPGTRLLVL.

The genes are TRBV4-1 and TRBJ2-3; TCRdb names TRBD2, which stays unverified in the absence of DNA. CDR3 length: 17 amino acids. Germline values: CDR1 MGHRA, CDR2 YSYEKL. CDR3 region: CASSQFASGGQSDTQYF.

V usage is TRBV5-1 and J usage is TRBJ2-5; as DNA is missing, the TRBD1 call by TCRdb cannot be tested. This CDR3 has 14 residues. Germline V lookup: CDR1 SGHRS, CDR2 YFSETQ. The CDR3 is CASSLGTEGGTQYF.

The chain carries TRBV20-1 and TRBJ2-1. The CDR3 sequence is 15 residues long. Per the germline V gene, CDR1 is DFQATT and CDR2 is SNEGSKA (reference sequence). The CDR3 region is CSATEAIRAYNEQFF.

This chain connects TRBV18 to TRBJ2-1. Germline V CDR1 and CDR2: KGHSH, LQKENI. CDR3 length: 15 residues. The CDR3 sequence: CASSPKGVAGNEQFF.

CDR3 sequence: CATSDPYRGSDQPQHF. The rearrangement links TRBV24-1 to TRBJ1-5; TCRdb's D gene call, TRBD1, goes unchecked for lack of DNA. Germline CDR1 reads KGHDR; CDR2 reads SFDVKD. CDR3 length equals 16 residues.

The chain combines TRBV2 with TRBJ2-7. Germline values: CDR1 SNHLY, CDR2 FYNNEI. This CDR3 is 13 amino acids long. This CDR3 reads CANKRGVSYEQYF.

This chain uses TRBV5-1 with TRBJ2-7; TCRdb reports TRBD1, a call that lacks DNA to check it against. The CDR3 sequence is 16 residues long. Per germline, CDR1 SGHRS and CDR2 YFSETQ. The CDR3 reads CASSLPRDVGLTEQYF. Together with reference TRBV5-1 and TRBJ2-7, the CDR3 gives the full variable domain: KAGVTQTPRYLIKTRGQQVTLSCSPISGHRSVSWYQQTPGQGLQFLFEYFSETQRNKGNFPGRFSGRQFSNSRSEMNVSTLELGDSALYLCASSLPRDVGLTEQYFGPGTRLTVT.

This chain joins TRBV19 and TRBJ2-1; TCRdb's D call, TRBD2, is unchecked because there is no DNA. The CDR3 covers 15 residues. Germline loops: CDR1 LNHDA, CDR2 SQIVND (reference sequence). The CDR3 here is CASSMEAGYFNEQFF.

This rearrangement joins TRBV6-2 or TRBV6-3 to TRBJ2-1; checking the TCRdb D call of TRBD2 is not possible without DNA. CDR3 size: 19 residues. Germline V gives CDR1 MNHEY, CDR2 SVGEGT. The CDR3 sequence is CASSYLIPLGSGARNEQFF.

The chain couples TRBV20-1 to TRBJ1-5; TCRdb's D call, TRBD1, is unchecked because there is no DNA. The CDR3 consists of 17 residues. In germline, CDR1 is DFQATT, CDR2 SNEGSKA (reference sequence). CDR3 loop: CSACGQAATASNQPQHF.

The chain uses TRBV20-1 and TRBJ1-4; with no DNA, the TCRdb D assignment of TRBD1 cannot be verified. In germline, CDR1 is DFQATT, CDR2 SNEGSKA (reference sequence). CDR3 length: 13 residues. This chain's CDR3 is CSLSPQGGEKLFF.

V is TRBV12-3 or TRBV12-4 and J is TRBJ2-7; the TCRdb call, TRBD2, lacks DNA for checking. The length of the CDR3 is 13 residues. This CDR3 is CASSFRGQHEQYF.

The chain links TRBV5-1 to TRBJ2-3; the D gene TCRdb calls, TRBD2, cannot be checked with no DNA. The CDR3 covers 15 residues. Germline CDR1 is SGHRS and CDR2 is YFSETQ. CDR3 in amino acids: CASSPPPGRTDTQYF.

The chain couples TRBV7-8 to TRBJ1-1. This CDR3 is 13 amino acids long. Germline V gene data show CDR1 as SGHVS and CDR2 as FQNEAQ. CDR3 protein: CASSSTIWVGAFF. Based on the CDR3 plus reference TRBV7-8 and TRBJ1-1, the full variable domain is GAGVSQSPRYKVAKRGQDVALRCDPISGHVSLFWYQQALGQGPEFLTYFQNEAQLDKSGLPSDRFFAERPEGSVSTLKIQRTQQEDSAVYLCASSSTIWVGAFFGQGTRLTVV.

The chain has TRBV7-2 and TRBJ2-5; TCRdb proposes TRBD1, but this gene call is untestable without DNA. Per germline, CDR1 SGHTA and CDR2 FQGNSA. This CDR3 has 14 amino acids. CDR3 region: CASSLYRADETQYF.

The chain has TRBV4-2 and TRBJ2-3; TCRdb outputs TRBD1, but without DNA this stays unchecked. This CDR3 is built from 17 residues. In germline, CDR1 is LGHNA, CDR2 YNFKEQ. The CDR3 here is CASSQDILGWGTDTQYF.

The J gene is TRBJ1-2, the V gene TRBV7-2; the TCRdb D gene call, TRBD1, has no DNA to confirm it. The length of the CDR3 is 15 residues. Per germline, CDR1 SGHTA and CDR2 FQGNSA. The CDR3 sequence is CASSLDRGGLYGYTF.

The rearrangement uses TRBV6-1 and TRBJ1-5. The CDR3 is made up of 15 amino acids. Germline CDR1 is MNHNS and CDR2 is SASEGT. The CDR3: CASSLTSASNQPQHF.

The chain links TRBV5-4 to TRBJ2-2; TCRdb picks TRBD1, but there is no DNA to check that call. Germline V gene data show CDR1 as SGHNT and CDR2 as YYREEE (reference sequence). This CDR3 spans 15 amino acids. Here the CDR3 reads CASSGGDRAPGELFF.

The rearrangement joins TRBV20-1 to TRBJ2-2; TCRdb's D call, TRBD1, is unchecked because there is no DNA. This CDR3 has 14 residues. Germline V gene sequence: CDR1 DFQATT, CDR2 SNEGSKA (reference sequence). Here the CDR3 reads CSARDRGITGELFF.

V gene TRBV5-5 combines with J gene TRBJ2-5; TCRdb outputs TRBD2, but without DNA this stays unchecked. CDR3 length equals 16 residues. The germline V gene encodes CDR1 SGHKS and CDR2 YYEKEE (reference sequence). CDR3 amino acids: CASSLATGRPQETQYF.

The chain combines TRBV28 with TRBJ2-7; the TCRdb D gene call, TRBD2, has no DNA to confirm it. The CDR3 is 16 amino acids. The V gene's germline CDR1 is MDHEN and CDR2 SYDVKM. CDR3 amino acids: CASTSQKGTVPYEQYF.